Listed here are 9 T cell receptor beta chains from one sample, sequenced in a study of blood T cells in healthy people across ages. The authors ran a second PCR of about 6 to 12 cycles using a sample-barcoded 5' primer and a J-beta primer mix. MiXCR, run by TCRdb on the 5' RACE reads, gives a single entry per CDR3 protein. The sample includes 600,000 or so distinct CDR3 sequences, about 30% of them seen just once. Sequencing was performed on blood. The receptors shown here come from a woman at least 80 years old in good health.

This chain links TRBV7-2 with TRBJ1-5; D is undetermined. The germline gives CDR1 SGHTA, CDR2 FQGNSA. Trimming left V 1 base short and J 7 bases short, with 11 bases between. The CDR3 spans 14 residues. This CDR3 is CASSLVWLGQPQHF. In DNA, the CDR3 is TGTGCCAGCAGCTTAGTGTGGTTGGGCCAGCCCCAGCATTTT.

For this clonotype: Possible read error: a much larger clone is one base away. The genes are TRBV9 and TRBJ2-5; 10 nucleotides match TRBD2. Germline trimming cut 0 bases from V and 11 bases from J; bases unmatched to any gene: 16. Germline CDR1 reads SGDLS; CDR2 reads YYNGEE. This CDR3 is built from 17 residues. CDR3 region: CASSVAGSGGKSNEQYF. CDR3 DNA: TGTGCCAGCAGCGTAGCGGGTAGCGGGGGGAAATCAAATGAGCAGTACTTC.

This clonotype was seen many times. The chain links TRBV12-3 or TRBV12-4 to TRBJ1-1, with D possibly being TRBD1 (6 bases). The CDR3 covers 14 residues. V was pared by 3 bases and J by 4 bases, with 12 bases between. DNA of the CDR3: TGTGCCAGCAGTTTTGGGGGGCAAACCACTGAAGCTTTCTTT. Protein: CASSFGGQTTEAFF.

Concerning this clonotype itself: A read error may produce the germline difference seen at one junction end. The rearrangement uses TRBV20-1 and TRBJ1-4; a weak D match, TRBD1 (5 bases). The CDR3 covers 15 residues. The germline V gene has CDR1 DFQATT and CDR2 SNEGSKA (reference sequence). The CDR3 is CSARDRGGTNEKRFF. The DNA for the CDR3 is TGCAGTGCTAGAGATCGCGGGGGAACTAATGAAAAACGGTTTTTT.

A remark on this clonotype: A read error may explain this, as a much larger clone is one base away. The gene calls are TRBV5-4 and TRBJ2-7; TRBD1 or TRBD2 may be the D gene (5 bases each). The CDR3 spans 15 residues. V gave up 0 bases and J gave up 2 bases, with 12 bases separating them. Per the germline V gene, CDR1 is SGHNT and CDR2 is YYREEE (reference sequence). CDR3 nucleotides: TGTGCCAGCAGCTTGGAGAGAGGGGCAACCTACGAGCAGTACTTC. It yields the protein CASSLERGATYEQYF.

This clonotype was picked up many times. The V gene is TRBV6-2 or TRBV6-3, the J gene TRBJ1-2; D is unclear. V was trimmed by 2 bases and J by 4 bases, leaving 11 bases between them. Germline CDR1 reads MNHEY; CDR2 reads SVGEGT. This CDR3 has 14 amino acids. The CDR3 region has the DNA TGTGCCAGCAGTTACGGCCAGGTATCCTATGGCTACACCTTC. The encoded protein is CASSYGQVSYGYTF.

The rearrangement links TRBV29-1 to TRBJ1-1, with D perhaps matching TRBD1 (5 bases). Per germline, CDR1 SQVTM and CDR2 ANQGSEA. The CDR3 is made up of 12 amino acids. V was pared by 4 bases and J by 1 base, with 7 bases between. CDR3 sequence: CSVAQGNTEAFF. In nucleotides, the CDR3 is TGCAGCGTTGCTCAGGGGAACACTGAAGCTTTCTTT.

As DNA, the CDR3 is TGTGCCATCAGTGGACAGGGCAATGAGCAGTTCTTC. Its translation: CAISGQGNEQFF. The chain links TRBV10-3 to TRBJ2-1, with 7 positions matching TRBD1. The CDR3 is 12 amino acids. Germline lookup yields CDR1 ENHRY and CDR2 SYGVKD. V dropped 4 bases and J dropped 6; count of bases not matched to a gene: 0.

This clonotype was picked up many times. J is TRBJ2-7 and V is TRBV5-6, with D tentatively TRBD2 (6 bases). V lost 0 bases and J 2 bases, leaving 12 bases between the germline ends. CDR3 length: 15 residues. Germline loops: CDR1 SGHDT, CDR2 YYEEEE. The chain's CDR3 is CASSLAGGGTYEQYF. In DNA form, the CDR3 reads TGTGCCAGCAGCTTGGCGGGTGGGGGGACCTACGAGCAGTACTTC.